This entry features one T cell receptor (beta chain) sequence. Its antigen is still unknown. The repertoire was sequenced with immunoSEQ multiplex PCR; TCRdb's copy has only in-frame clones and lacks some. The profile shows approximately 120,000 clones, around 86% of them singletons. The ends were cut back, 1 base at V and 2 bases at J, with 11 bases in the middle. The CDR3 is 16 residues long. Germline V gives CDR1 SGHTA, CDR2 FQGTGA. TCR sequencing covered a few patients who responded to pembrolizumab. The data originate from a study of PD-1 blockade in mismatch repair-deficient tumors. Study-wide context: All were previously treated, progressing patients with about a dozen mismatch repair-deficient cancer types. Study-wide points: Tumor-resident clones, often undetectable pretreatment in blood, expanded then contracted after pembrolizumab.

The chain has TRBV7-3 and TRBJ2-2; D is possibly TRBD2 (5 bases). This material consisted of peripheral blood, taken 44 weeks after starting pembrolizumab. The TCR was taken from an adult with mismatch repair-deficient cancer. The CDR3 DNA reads TGTGCCAGCAGCTTAATTCCTAGCCGAAACACCGGGGAGCTGTTTTTT. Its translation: CASSLIPSRNTGELFF.